Listed here are 22 T cell receptor beta chains from one sample, sequenced in a study of blood T cell repertoires in COVID-19. The method was immunoSEQ multiplex PCR; TCRdb's version includes in-frame clones alone and lacks a portion of them. The sample includes about 180,000 clones, roughly 83% seen only once; the top ten take roughly 8.7%. The sequencing input was PBMCs or T cells enriched from blood (not recorded which). All receptors come from a woman under 40 who had recovered from COVID-19.

The chain uses TRBV7-2 and TRBJ2-1; 9 bases are a match to TRBD1. The ends lost 3 bases at V and 8 bases at J; junction bases unmatched: 14. Germline CDR1 reads SGHTA; CDR2 reads FQGNSA. This CDR3 is 17 amino acids long. For the CDR3, the DNA is TGTGCCAGCAGCTTTTATGAGGCCGGGACAGGGTTCGATGAGCAGTTCTTC. Translated, it gives CASSFYEAGTGFDEQFF.

The sample holds one count of this clone. The chain links TRBV7-9 to TRBJ1-2; D is uncertain. CDR1 and CDR2 (germline): SEHNR, FQNEAQ (reference sequence). Trimming took off 1 base at V and 6 bases at J, with 9 bases between the two ends. The CDR3 is 13 residues long. CDR3 nucleotides: TGTGCCAGCAGCTTAGTGGGCCCTGATGGCTACACCTTC. It is translated as CASSLVGPDGYTF.

The chain joins TRBV18 to TRBJ1-1; D is unclear. The germline V gene has CDR1 KGHSH and CDR2 LQKENI. V was shortened by 0 bases and J by 1 base, with 6 bases between the two germline ends. The CDR3 is made up of 14 amino acids. The CDR3 region is CASSPPRTNTEAFF. The CDR3 DNA reads TGTGCCAGCTCACCACCGCGAACGAACACTGAAGCTTTCTTT.

The chain has TRBV18 and TRBJ2-1; 8 bases agree with TRBD2. This CDR3 region has 15 residues. V shed 2 bases, J shed 5 bases, and the junction held 5 bases outside the gene matches. Germline V gives CDR1 KGHSH, CDR2 LQKENI. CDR3 nucleotides: TGTGCCAGCTCACCATACGGGAGGGCCAACAATGAGCAGTTCTTC. Translation: CASSPYGRANNEQFF.

This chain uses TRBV11-2 with TRBJ2-2; the match to TRBD2 covers 9 bases. Germline V gene sequence: CDR1 SGHAT, CDR2 FQNNGV. CDR3 size: 16 residues. V lost 3 bases, J lost 6 bases, and 8 bases stayed unmatched. The CDR3 spells CASSFWRREGSGELFF. The CDR3 nucleotides are TGTGCCAGCAGCTTTTGGAGGCGGGAGGGGTCCGGGGAGCTGTTTTTT.

This sequence joins TRBV6-5 and TRBJ1-4, with D possibly being TRBD1 (5 bases). The ends were cut back, 6 bases at V and 7 bases at J, with 12 bases in the middle. Germline-derived CDR1 and CDR2 are MNHEY and SVGAGI. The CDR3 runs 13 residues. Here the CDR3 DNA reads TGTGCCAGCAGCGTACAGACAGTTGAAAAACTGTTTTTT. Translation: CASSVQTVEKLFF.

The chain joins TRBV2 to TRBJ2-2; TRBD1 might be the D (7 bases). Trimming took 1 base from V and 6 from J, leaving 15 bases between them. CDR3 length: 16 residues. Per germline, CDR1 SNHLY and CDR2 FYNNEI. This CDR3 is CASSEEGRGVPGELFF. CDR3 sequence (DNA): TGTGCCAGCAGTGAAGAGGGCAGGGGGGTTCCCGGGGAGCTGTTTTTT. Full variable domain (missing parts from reference TRBV2 and TRBJ2-2): EPEVTQTPSHQVTQMGQEVILRCVPISNHLYFYWYRQILGQKVEFLVSFYNNEISEKSEIFDDQFSVERPDGSNFTLKIRSTKLEDSAMYFCASSEEGRGVPGELFFGEGSRLTVL.

V gene TRBV10-1 combines with J gene TRBJ2-3; 7 bases are a match to TRBD1. This CDR3 spans 12 amino acids. J gave up 2 bases and V 10 bases, and 3 bases lay outside the gene matches. Germline V lookup: CDR1 WNHNN, CDR2 SYGVQD (reference sequence). Written as DNA, the CDR3 is TGCGCCAACAGGGGCAACACAGATACGCAGTATTTT. It translates to CANRGNTDTQYF.

This chain links TRBV7-8 with TRBJ1-3; D is perhaps TRBD1 (6 bases). The CDR3 runs to 16 residues. The V and J ends lost 4 bases and 0 bases respectively, with 13 bases between them. Germline V gene lookup returns CDR1 SGHVS and CDR2 FQNEAQ. The CDR3 here is CASSSQGYSSGNTIYF. CDR3 sequence (DNA): TGTGCCAGCAGCTCACAGGGATATAGCTCTGGAAACACCATATATTTT.

V usage is TRBV25-1 and J usage is TRBJ1-6, with a weak D call TRBD1 (6 bases). Germline assignment: CDR1 MGHDK and CDR2 SYGVNS. Between the trimmed V and J ends, which lost 5 bases and 7 bases, there was a span of 12 bases. The CDR3 runs to 14 residues. CDR3 region: CASSRQVGNSPLHF. The CDR3, as DNA: TGTGCCAGCAGTAGACAGGTGGGGAATTCACCCCTCCACTTT.

The rearrangement links TRBV10-2 to TRBJ2-7; D not resolved. Germline loops: CDR1 WSHSY, CDR2 SAAADI. Between the trimmed V and J ends, which lost 1 base and 2 bases, there was a span of 9 bases. The CDR3 is 14 residues long. The CDR3 bases are TGCGCCAGCAGTGAGTTTTCCCACACCTACGAGCAGTACTTC. Amino acids: CASSEFSHTYEQYF.

The rearrangement links TRBV12-3 or TRBV12-4 to TRBJ1-2; D possibly corresponds to TRBD1 (5 bases). The CDR3 runs to 13 residues. Trimming removed 6 bases at V and 4 bases at J, with 12 bases between. CDR3 bases: TGTGCCAGCAGCCAGGACATCCTCTATGGCTACACCTTC. The encoded protein is CASSQDILYGYTF.

This rearrangement joins TRBV24-1 to TRBJ2-5; 7 nucleotides line up with TRBD1. Per germline, CDR1 KGHDR and CDR2 SFDVKD. Unmatched junction bases numbered 4, after V lost 4 bases and J lost 3 bases. The CDR3 has 14 amino acids. The CDR3 DNA sequence: TGTGCCACCAGTGACCGCACAGGGGAAGAGACCCAGTACTTC. It yields the protein CATSDRTGEETQYF.

V gene TRBV11-2 combines with J gene TRBJ1-1, with D tentatively TRBD1 (5 bases). V was cut by 2 bases and J by 7 bases, with 14 bases left in between. The CDR3 consists of 14 residues. CDR1 SGHAT and CDR2 FQNNGV come from the germline V gene. The CDR3 spells CASSLPGLTYEAFF. The CDR3 nucleotides are TGTGCCAGCAGCTTACCGGGACTGACTTATGAAGCTTTCTTT.

This clone was seen once. The chain joins TRBV4-1 to TRBJ2-3; 10 nucleotides line up with TRBD2. Trimming removed 2 bases from V and 4 bases from J; junction bases left unmatched: 9. CDR3 length: 17 residues. Germline V gives CDR1 MGHRA, CDR2 YSYEKL. In DNA, the CDR3 is TGCGCCAGCAGCCAATACCCTCCGGGACTAGCGTCAGATACGCAGTATTTT. It is translated as CASSQYPPGLASDTQYF.

V and J are TRBV27 and TRBJ1-5; the match to TRBD1 covers 9 bases. Unmatched junction bases numbered 8, after V lost 6 bases and J lost 2 bases. The CDR3 has 16 amino acids. CDR1 is MNHEY, CDR2 SMNVEV, per germline (reference sequence). The CDR3 here is CASSRRTGDGNQPQHF. In nucleotides, the CDR3 is TGTGCCAGCAGCCGACGGACAGGGGATGGCAATCAGCCCCAGCATTTT.

The chain links TRBV7-9 to TRBJ2-7; D is possibly TRBD1 (5 bases). CDR1 is SEHNR, CDR2 FQNEAQ, per germline (reference sequence). The V and J ends lost 4 bases and 3 bases respectively, with 7 bases between them. The CDR3 spans 12 residues. CDR3 sequence reads: CASSSGFYEQYF. CDR3 nucleotides: TGTGCCAGCAGCTCAGGGTTCTACGAGCAGTACTTC.

This clone was counted once. The chain joins TRBV28 to TRBJ2-3, with TRBD2 identical over 8 bases. The CDR3 totals 15 residues. The J segment lost 4 bases and the V segment lost 8 bases, leaving 11 bases of the junction unmatched. Per germline, CDR1 MDHEN and CDR2 SYDVKM. The CDR3 is CASLSRAGGADTQYF. The CDR3, as DNA: TGTGCCAGCCTCAGCCGGGCGGGAGGCGCAGATACGCAGTATTTT.

The J gene is TRBJ1-5, the V gene TRBV28; D not certain. CDR3 length: 19 amino acids. V lost 2 bases, J lost 6 bases, and 26 bases lay in between. CDR1 is MDHEN, CDR2 SYDVKM, per germline. The CDR3 reads CASSLRLSQVEQLGQPQHF. CDR3 DNA: TGTGCCAGCAGTTTACGTTTGTCCCAGGTTGAACAGCTCGGTCAGCCCCAGCATTTT.

The chain joins TRBV23-1 to TRBJ1-1, with unresolved D. TRBV23-1 is an open reading frame, and its role is uncertain. V shed 4 bases and J shed 7 bases, with 13 bases lying between them. This CDR3 spans 13 amino acids. The CDR3 nucleotides read TGCGCCAGCAGTCCACGTTGGCGGGGTGAAGCTTTCTTT. This encodes CASSPRWRGEAFF.

This clone was observed a single time. The rearrangement uses TRBV29-1 and TRBJ2-1; D might be TRBD2 (6 bases). V was clipped by 6 bases and J by 6 bases, with 18 bases between them. This CDR3 region has 14 residues. The germline V gene has CDR1 SQVTM and CDR2 ANQGSEA. CDR3 nucleotide sequence: TGCAGCGTGACCAATGGTCTGGGGGGCAATGAGCAGTTCTTC. It translates to CSVTNGLGGNEQFF.

Only a few counts were recorded for this clone. The V call is TRBV28, the J call TRBJ2-6; D is unclear. Germline V gives CDR1 MDHEN, CDR2 SYDVKM. This CDR3 region has 14 residues. V gave up 9 bases and J gave up 0 bases, with 9 bases separating them. The DNA of the CDR3 is TGTGCCAGTTACTCGAACTCTGGGGCCAACGTCCTGACTTTC. Its translation: CASYSNSGANVLTF.